One and the same sample provided the 21 T cell receptor beta chains below, sequenced in a study of vaccination and CD4 T cells after COVID-19. Specified treatment: approximately 9-day PBMC culture with coronavirus spike peptide pools or control peptides (ViraFEST assay). These TCRs are of unknown antigen specificity. With the Oncomine TCR Beta short-read assay, DNA from cultured CD4+ T cells was sequenced. TCRdb redid the calling of the PCR reads with MiXCR, one entry per CDR3 protein. Here the sample spans about 3,500 distinct CDR3 sequences, roughly 44% being singletons. Sequencing used CD4+ T cells from blood, cultured in vitro. Receptors originate from a human donor who had recovered from COVID-19.

In this sample, this clonotype turned up a few times. This chain links TRBV24-1 with TRBJ1-1; D unresolved. The CDR3 contains 13 residues. Germline-derived CDR1 and CDR2 are KGHDR and SFDVKD. The V gene lost 5 bases and the J gene lost 1 base, with 7 bases spanning the gap. CDR3 bases: TGTGCCACCAGTGTGTCAGCGAACACTGAAGCTTTCTTT. Encoded protein: CATSVSANTEAFF.

The chain has TRBV6-1 and TRBJ1-4, with 11 bases that match TRBD1. The trim removed 6 bases at V and 2 bases at J, leaving 14 bases unmatched. Per the germline V gene, CDR1 is MNHNS and CDR2 is SASEGT. CDR3 size: 19 residues. The CDR3 sequence is CASRRRGQGGSGTNEKLFF. CDR3 bases: TGTGCCAGCAGACGACGGGGACAGGGGGGATCAGGGACTAATGAAAAACTGTTTTTT.

The chain combines TRBV10-3 with TRBJ2-7; D is unresolved. Trimming left V 0 bases short and J 2 bases short, with 14 bases between. Germline loops: CDR1 ENHRY, CDR2 SYGVKD. The CDR3 has 16 residues. This chain's CDR3 is CAISESGHVRPYEQYF. In DNA, the CDR3 is TGTGCCATCAGTGAGTCCGGGCACGTAAGGCCCTACGAGCAGTACTTC.

In its sample, this clonotype was seen a few times. The rearrangement links TRBV20-1 to TRBJ2-7, with 10 bases lining up with TRBD2. J lost 6 bases, V lost 0 bases, and 8 bases had no gene match. The CDR3 spans 15 residues. Germline-derived CDR1 and CDR2 are DFQATT and SNEGSKA (reference sequence). CDR3 in DNA: TGCAGTGCTAGAGATCCGTCTAGCGGGAGACCCGAGCAGTACTTC. Translation: CSARDPSSGRPEQYF.

This clonotype came up once. The CDR3 DNA sequence: TGTGCCTGGAGTCGGTCTAGTGGCTCTGGAAACACCATATATTTT. Its protein product is CAWSRSSGSGNTIYF. The chain recombines TRBV30 with TRBJ1-3, with D unclear. The CDR3 has 15 residues. The V and J ends lost 2 bases and 0 bases respectively, with 11 bases between them. Germline loops: CDR1 GTSNPN, CDR2 SVGIG (reference sequence).

The gene calls are TRBV2 and TRBJ1-1; a possible D gene is TRBD1 (5 bases). V was shortened by 11 bases and J by 4 bases, with 32 bases between the two germline ends. Germline V gene data show CDR1 as SNHLY and CDR2 as FYNNEI. The CDR3 is 18 amino acids. The CDR3 sequence: CAGEYAPGTPTLITEAFF. The CDR3 DNA reads as TGTGCCGGCGAATACGCCCCCGGGACGCCAACTCTGATCACTGAAGCTTTCTTT.

This clonotype was counted only a few times. Because the CDR3's place on the DNA is in doubt, the DNA is left out and the CDR3 is given as listed by TCRdb. CDR3 loop: CASSTSTSSGELFF. The chain is built from TRBV6-4 and TRBJ2-2; the DNA was not compared with TRBD2, the D call given in the table. The CDR3 adds up to 14 amino acids, both ends counted. Germline lookup yields CDR1 MRHNA and CDR2 SNTAGT.

The rearrangement uses TRBV7-6 and TRBJ2-5, with 11 bases that match TRBD1. CDR1 is SGHVS and CDR2 is FNYEAQ in the germline V gene. The CDR3 is made up of 20 amino acids. V lost 5 bases and J lost 5; bases outside the gene matches: 22. This CDR3 reads CASSHPEGQGALGIGETQYF. The CDR3 DNA reads as TGTGCCAGCAGCCACCCAGAAGGACAGGGGGCGCTTGGGATTGGGGAGACCCAGTACTTC.

This chain joins TRBV6-1 and TRBJ2-7; possibly TRBD1 for D (5 bases). Germline-derived CDR1 and CDR2 are MNHNS and SASEGT. The CDR3 has 13 amino acids. The V end lost 1 base, the J end lost 8 bases, and 12 bases lay between the germline ends. DNA of the CDR3: TGTGCCAGCAGTGAAGGGGAACAGGCAAAGCAGTACTTC. As protein: CASSEGEQAKQYF.

The DNA of the CDR3 is TGCGCCAGCAGCTTGGGACCGATCAATCAGCCCCAGCATTTT. Translation: CASSLGPINQPQHF. V usage is TRBV5-1 and J usage is TRBJ1-5; D gene ambiguous. This CDR3 is 14 amino acids long. Germline CDR1 SGHRS, CDR2 YFSETQ. V was pared by 0 bases and J by 3 bases, with 7 bases between. Supplemented by reference TRBV5-1 and TRBJ1-5, the full variable domain reads KAGVTQTPRYLIKTRGQQVTLSCSPISGHRSVSWYQQTPGQGLQFLFEYFSETQRNKGNFPGRFSGRQFSNSRSEMNVSTLELGDSALYLCASSLGPINQPQHFGDGTRLSIL.

This chain joins TRBV7-2 and TRBJ1-1; no clear D gene. The CDR3 length is 14 residues. Germline V gene lookup returns CDR1 SGHTA and CDR2 FQGNSA. The V end was cut by 1 base, the J end by 4 bases, with 10 bases between. CDR3 in amino acids: CASSLEVRVTEAFF. DNA for the CDR3: TGTGCCAGCAGCTTAGAGGTACGAGTCACTGAAGCTTTCTTT.

This clonotype was detected only a few times. This chain joins TRBV6-1 and TRBJ1-1; D unclear. V was pared by 3 bases and J by 1 base, with 9 bases between. The CDR3 contains 14 residues. Germline lookup yields CDR1 MNHNS and CDR2 SASEGT. The DNA of the CDR3 is TGTGCCAGCAGTGACAATCTTTCGAACACTGAAGCTTTCTTT. It is translated as CASSDNLSNTEAFF.

This clonotype has a handful of counts. This rearrangement joins TRBV6-1 to TRBJ1-2, with D unresolved. The CDR3 is 14 amino acids. V was shortened by 6 bases and J by 7 bases, with 18 bases between the two germline ends. The V gene's germline CDR1 is MNHNS and CDR2 SASEGT. The CDR3 coding sequence is TGTGCCAGCAGGACCGCAGGTGTTCGGGGTGGCTACACCTTC. It specifies CASRTAGVRGGYTF.

The chain joins TRBV6-1 to TRBJ1-2; 7 bases line up with TRBD1. With V trimmed by 5 bases and J by 4 bases, 13 bases remained unmatched. CDR3 size: 16 residues. Germline values: CDR1 MNHNS, CDR2 SASEGT. CDR3 in amino acids: CASSPQGQASLYGYTF. The CDR3 region has the DNA TGTGCCAGCAGTCCACAGGGGCAAGCCTCCCTCTATGGCTACACCTTC.

This clonotype was seen a handful of times. The CDR3 nucleotides are TGCAGTGCGAGATCGGGACAGGGGGCCGAGGCCGGGTCAAACACCATATATTTT. This encodes CSARSGQGAEAGSNTIYF. J is TRBJ1-3 and V is TRBV20-1; the match to TRBD1 covers 12 bases. The length of the CDR3 is 18 residues. With 6 bases clipped from V and 6 bases from J, the junction kept 18 bases outside the gene matches. In germline, CDR1 is DFQATT, CDR2 SNEGSKA (reference sequence).

This chain joins TRBV7-8 and TRBJ1-4; the D gene is possibly TRBD1 (6 bases). The CDR3 runs to 17 residues. Between the trimmed V and J ends, which lost 5 bases and 12 bases, there was a span of 28 bases. The germline V gene has CDR1 SGHVS and CDR2 FQNEAQ. The CDR3 DNA is TGTGCCAGCAGCCAAGATGGATTTGACAGGATCTTTAAACAACTGTTTTTT. This sequence encodes CASSQDGFDRIFKQLFF.

The V gene is TRBV4-3, the J gene TRBJ2-2; 7 nucleotides match TRBD2. Trimming at V came to 1 base and at J to 7 bases, leaving 9 bases not matched to a gene. The germline CDR1 and CDR2 sequences are LGHNA and YSLEER. The CDR3 has 16 residues. The CDR3 DNA reads as TGCGCCAGCAGCCAAGGGGGGGGTTCGGGGCTCGGGGAGCTGTTTTTT. Translated: CASSQGGGSGLGELFF.

In this sample, this clonotype turned up once. The J gene is TRBJ2-3, the V gene TRBV5-5; D ambiguous. Germline-derived CDR1 and CDR2 are SGHKS and YYEKEE (reference sequence). With 3 bases removed from V and 6 bases from J, the gap between germline ends came to 8 bases. The CDR3 covers 12 residues. The chain's CDR3 is CASSWSQDTQYF. The DNA for the CDR3 is TGTGCCAGCAGCTGGTCTCAGGATACGCAGTATTTT.

The chain uses TRBV20-1 and TRBJ2-2, with TRBD2 as a possible D gene (5 bases). The length of the CDR3 is 14 residues. V lost 3 bases and J lost 1, with 9 bases in between. Germline CDR1 and CDR2: DFQATT and SNEGSKA (reference sequence). The CDR3 DNA sequence: TGCAGTGCTAGTACTAGTTTGAACACCGGGGAGCTGTTTTTT. As protein: CSASTSLNTGELFF.

In its sample, this clonotype was seen a few times. V usage is TRBV15 and J usage is TRBJ2-4; 8 bases are shared with TRBD1. Trimming removed 4 bases from V and 12 bases from J; junction bases left unmatched: 5. This CDR3 has 12 residues. The germline CDR1 and CDR2 sequences are LNHNV and YYDKDF (reference sequence). As DNA, the CDR3 is TGTGCCACCAGCACGACGACAGGGGCTCAGTACTTC. Translation: CATSTTTGAQYF.

This chain joins TRBV20-1 and TRBJ2-5, with D perhaps TRBD1 (5 bases). V was cut by 6 bases and J by 1 base, with 18 bases left in between. Germline assignment: CDR1 DFQATT and CDR2 SNEGSKA (reference sequence). The CDR3 sequence is 15 residues long. In DNA, the CDR3 is TGCAGTGCAGCGACAGCCCCCACGGCCCAAGAGACCCAGTACTTC. Its translation is CSAATAPTAQETQYF.